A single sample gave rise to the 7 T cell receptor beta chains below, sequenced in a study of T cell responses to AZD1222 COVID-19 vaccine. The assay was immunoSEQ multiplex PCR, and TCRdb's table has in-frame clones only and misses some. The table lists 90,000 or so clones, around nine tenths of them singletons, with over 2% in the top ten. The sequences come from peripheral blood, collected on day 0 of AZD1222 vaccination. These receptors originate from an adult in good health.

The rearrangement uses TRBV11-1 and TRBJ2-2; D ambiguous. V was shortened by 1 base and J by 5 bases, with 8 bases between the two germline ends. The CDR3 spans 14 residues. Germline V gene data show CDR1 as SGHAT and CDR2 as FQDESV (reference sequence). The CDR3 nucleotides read TGTGCCAGCAGCTTAGTCTGGGCGACCGGGGAGCTGTTTTTT. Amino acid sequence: CASSLVWATGELFF.

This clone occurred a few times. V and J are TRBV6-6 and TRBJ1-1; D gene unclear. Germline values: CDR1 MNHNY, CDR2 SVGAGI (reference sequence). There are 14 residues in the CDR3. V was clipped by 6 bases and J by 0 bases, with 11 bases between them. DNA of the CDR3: TGTGCCAGCAGCGTAAACAGAGTGAACACTGAAGCTTTCTTT. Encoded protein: CASSVNRVNTEAFF.

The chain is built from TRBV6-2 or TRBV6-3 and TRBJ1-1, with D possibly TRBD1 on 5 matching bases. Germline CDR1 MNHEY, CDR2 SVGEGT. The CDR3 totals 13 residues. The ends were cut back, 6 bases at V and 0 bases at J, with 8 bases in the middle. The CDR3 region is CASSQGLNTEAFF. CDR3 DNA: TGTGCCAGCAGCCAGGGATTGAACACTGAAGCTTTCTTT.

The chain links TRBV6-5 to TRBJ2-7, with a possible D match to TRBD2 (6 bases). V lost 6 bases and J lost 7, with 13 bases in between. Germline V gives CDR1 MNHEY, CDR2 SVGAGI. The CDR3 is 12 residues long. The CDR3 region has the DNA TGTGCCAGCAGGGGGGGACTTTGGGAGCAGTACTTC. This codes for CASRGGLWEQYF.

For the CDR3, the DNA is TGTGCCAGCAGTTCAACAGGAAACTATGGCTACACCTTC. Protein sequence: CASSSTGNYGYTF. The V gene is TRBV6-5, the J gene TRBJ1-2, with D maybe TRBD1 (5 bases). V was pared by 4 bases and J by 2 bases, with 8 bases between. The CDR3 runs 13 residues. Germline CDR1 MNHEY, CDR2 SVGAGI.

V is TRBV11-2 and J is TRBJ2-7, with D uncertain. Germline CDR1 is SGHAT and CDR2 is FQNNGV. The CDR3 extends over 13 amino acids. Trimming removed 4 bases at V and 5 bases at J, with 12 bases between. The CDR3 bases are TGTGCCAGCAGCTCCGGGTGGAGAGACGAGCAGTACTTC. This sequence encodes CASSSGWRDEQYF.

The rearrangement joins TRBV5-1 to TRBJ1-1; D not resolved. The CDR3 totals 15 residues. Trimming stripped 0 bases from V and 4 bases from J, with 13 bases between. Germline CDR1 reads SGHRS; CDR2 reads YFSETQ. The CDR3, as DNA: TGCGCCAGCAGCTTGGAGATGGCGGGTGGCACTGAAGCTTTCTTT. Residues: CASSLEMAGGTEAFF. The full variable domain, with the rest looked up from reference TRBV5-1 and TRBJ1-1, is KAGVTQTPRYLIKTRGQQVTLSCSPISGHRSVSWYQQTPGQGLQFLFEYFSETQRNKGNFPGRFSGRQFSNSRSEMNVSTLELGDSALYLCASSLEMAGGTEAFFGQGTRLTVV.